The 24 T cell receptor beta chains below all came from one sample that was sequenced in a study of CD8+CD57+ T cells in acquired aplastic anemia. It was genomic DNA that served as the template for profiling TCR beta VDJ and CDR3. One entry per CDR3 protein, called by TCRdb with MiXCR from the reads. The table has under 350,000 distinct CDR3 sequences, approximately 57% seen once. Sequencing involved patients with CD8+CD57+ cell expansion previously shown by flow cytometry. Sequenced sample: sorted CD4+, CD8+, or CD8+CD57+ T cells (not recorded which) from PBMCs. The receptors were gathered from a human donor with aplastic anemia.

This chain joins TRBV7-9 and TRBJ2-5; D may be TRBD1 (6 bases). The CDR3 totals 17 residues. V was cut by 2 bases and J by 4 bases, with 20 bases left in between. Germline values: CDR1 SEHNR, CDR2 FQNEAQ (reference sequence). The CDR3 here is CASSLSGPGTLGETQYF. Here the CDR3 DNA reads TGTGCCAGCAGCTTAAGTGGACCCGGGACACTGGGAGAGACCCAGTACTTC.

The CDR3 DNA is TGTGCCAGCAGCTGGTACCAAGAGACCCAGTACTTC. Translating gives CASSWYQETQYF. The chain links TRBV7-9 to TRBJ2-5; D unresolved. The CDR3 extends over 12 amino acids. V was pared by 4 bases and J by 0 bases, with 3 bases between. CDR1 and CDR2 (germline): SEHNR, FQNEAQ (reference sequence).

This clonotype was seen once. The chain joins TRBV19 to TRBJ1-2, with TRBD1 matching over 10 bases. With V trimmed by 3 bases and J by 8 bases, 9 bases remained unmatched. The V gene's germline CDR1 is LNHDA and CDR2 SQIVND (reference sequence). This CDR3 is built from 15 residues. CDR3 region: CASSMGQGLPIGYTF. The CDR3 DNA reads TGTGCCAGTAGTATGGGACAGGGGCTCCCTATCGGCTACACCTTC.

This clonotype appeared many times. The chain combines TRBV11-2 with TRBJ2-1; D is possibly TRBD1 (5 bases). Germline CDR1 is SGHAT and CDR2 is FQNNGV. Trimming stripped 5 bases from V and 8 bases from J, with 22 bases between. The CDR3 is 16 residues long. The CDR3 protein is CASSLTLGPGSYEQFF. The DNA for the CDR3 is TGTGCCAGCAGCCTGACCCTGGGGCCAGGGTCTTATGAGCAGTTCTTC.

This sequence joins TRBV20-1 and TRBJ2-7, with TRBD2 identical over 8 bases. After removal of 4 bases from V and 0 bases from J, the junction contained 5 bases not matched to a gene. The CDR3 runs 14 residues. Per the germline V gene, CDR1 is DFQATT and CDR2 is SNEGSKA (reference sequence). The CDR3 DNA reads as TGCAGTGCTATGCGGGGGGCTAGCTCCTACGAGCAGTACTTC. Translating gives CSAMRGASSYEQYF.

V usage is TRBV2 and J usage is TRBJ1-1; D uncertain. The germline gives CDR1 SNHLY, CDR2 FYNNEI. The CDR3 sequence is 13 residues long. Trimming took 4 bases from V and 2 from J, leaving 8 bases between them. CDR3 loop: CASSVNHNTEAFF. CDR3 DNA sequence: TGTGCCAGCAGTGTAAATCATAACACTGAAGCTTTCTTT.

CDR3 nucleotides: TGTGCCACCAGTGTCCAATCAGGGACCCAGTTCTTC. This sequence encodes CATSVQSGTQFF. The chain has TRBV24-1 and TRBJ2-1; D possibly matches TRBD1 or TRBD2 (5 bases each). Germline assignment: CDR1 KGHDR and CDR2 SFDVKD. The CDR3 is made up of 12 amino acids. V lost 5 bases and J 13 bases, leaving 14 bases between the germline ends.

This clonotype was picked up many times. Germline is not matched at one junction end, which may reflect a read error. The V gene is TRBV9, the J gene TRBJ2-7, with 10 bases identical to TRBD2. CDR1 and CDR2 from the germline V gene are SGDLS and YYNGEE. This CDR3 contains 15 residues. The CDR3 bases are TGTGCCAGCGGCGTAGGGCCTAGCGGGGGCTACGAGCAGTACTTC. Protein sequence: CASGVGPSGGYEQYF.

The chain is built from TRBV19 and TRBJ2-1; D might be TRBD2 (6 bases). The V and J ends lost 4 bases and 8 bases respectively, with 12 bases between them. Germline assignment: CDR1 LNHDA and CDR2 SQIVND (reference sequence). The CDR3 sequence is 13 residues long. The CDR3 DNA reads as TGTGCCAGTAGTACTAGGGGAGGCGATGAGCAGTTCTTC. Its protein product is CASSTRGGDEQFF.

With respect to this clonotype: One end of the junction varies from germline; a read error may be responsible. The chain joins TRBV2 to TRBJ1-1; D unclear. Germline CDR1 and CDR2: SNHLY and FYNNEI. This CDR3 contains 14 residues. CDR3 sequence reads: CASSSGGVQTEQFF. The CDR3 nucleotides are TGTGCCAGCAGCAGCGGAGGAGTGCAGACCGAACAATTTTTT.

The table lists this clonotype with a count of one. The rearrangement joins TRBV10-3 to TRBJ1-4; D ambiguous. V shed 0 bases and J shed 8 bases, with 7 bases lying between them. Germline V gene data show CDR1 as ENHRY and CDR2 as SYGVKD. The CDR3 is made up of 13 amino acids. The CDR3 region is CAISESVKEKLFF. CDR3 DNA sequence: TGTGCCATCAGTGAGTCTGTTAAAGAAAAACTGTTTTTT.

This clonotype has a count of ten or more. CDR3: CASSETSGRTYEQYF. Here the CDR3 DNA reads TGTGCCAGCAGCGAAACTAGCGGGCGAACCTACGAGCAGTACTTC. The chain carries TRBV5-4 and TRBJ2-7, with TRBD2 identical over 9 bases. The V and J ends lost 4 bases and 2 bases, in that order; junction bases with no gene match: 7. The germline V gene encodes CDR1 SGHNT and CDR2 YYREEE (reference sequence). This CDR3 is 15 amino acids long.

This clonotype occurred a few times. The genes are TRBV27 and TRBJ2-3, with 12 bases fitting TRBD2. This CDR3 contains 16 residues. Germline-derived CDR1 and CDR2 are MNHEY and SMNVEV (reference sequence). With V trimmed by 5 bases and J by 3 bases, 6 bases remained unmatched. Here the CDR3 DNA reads TGTGCCAGCAGTACAAGGACTAGCGGGATAACAGATACGCAGTATTTT. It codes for CASSTRTSGITDTQYF.

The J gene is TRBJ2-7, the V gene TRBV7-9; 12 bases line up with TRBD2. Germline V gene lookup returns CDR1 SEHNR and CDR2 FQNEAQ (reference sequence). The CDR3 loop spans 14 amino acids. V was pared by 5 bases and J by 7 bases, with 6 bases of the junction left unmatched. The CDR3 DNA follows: TGTGCCAGCAGCCAGTTCGGACTAGCGGGGGAGCAGTACTTC. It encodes CASSQFGLAGEQYF.

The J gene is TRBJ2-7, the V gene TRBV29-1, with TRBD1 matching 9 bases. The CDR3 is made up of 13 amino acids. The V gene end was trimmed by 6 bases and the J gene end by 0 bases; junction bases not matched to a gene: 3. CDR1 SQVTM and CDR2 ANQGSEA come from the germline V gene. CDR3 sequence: CSVTGGISYEQYF. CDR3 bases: TGCAGCGTGACAGGGGGAATCTCCTACGAGCAGTACTTC.

The CDR3 bases are TGTGCCAGTAGCTACCAGGGGGATGGCAATCAGCCCCAGCATTTT. The encoded protein is CASSYQGDGNQPQHF. The chain combines TRBV19 with TRBJ1-5; TRBD1 aligns across 7 bases. The CDR3 spans 15 residues. Germline V lookup: CDR1 LNHDA, CDR2 SQIVND (reference sequence). With V trimmed by 6 bases and J by 2 bases, 7 bases remained unmatched.

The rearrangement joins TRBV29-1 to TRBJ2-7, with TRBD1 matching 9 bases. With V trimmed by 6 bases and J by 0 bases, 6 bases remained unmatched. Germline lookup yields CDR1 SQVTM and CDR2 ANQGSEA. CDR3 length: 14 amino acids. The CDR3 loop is CSVDGTGPSYEQYF. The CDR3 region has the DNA TGCAGCGTGGACGGGACAGGGCCCTCCTACGAGCAGTACTTC.

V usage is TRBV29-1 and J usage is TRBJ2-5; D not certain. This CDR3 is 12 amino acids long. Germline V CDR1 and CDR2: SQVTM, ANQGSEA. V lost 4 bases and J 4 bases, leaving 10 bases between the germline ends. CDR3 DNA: TGCAGCGTTGGTCACCTGGGAGAGACCCAGTACTTC. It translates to CSVGHLGETQYF.

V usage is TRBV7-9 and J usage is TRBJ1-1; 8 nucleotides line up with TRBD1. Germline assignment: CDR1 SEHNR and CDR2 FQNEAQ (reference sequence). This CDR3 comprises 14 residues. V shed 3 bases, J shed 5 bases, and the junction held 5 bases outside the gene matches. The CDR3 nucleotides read TGTGCCAGCAGCTTCACAGGGGGGCGGACTGAAGCTTTCTTT. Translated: CASSFTGGRTEAFF.

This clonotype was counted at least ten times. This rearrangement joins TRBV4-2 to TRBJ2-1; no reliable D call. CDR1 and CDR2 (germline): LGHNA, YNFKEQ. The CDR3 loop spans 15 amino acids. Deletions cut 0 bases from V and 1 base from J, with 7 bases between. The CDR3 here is CASSQEGGSYNEQFF. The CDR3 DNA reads TGTGCCAGCAGCCAAGAAGGTGGATCCTACAATGAGCAGTTCTTC.

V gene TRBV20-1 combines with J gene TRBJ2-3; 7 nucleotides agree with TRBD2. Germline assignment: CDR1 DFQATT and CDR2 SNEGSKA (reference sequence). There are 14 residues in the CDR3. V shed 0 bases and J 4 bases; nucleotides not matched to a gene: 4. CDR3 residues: CSARDRGSADTQYF. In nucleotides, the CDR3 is TGCAGTGCTAGAGATCGCGGGAGCGCAGATACGCAGTATTTT.

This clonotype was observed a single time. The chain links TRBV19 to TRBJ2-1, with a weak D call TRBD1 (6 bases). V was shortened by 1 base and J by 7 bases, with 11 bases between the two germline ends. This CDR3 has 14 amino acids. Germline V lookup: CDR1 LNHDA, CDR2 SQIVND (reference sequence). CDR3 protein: CASSIAGTRNEQFF. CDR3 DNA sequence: TGTGCCAGTAGTATAGCCGGGACAAGGAATGAGCAGTTCTTC.

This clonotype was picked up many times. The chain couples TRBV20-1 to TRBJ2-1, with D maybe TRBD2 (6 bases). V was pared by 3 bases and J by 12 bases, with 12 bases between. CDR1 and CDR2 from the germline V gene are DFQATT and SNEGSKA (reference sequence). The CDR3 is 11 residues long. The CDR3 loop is CSASRDSGQFF. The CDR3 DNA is TGCAGTGCTAGTAGGGACTCTGGGCAGTTCTTC.

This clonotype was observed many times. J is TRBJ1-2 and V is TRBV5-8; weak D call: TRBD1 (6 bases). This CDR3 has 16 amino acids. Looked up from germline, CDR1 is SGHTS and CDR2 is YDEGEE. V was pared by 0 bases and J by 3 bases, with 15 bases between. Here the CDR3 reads CASSLVEWAGDYGYTF. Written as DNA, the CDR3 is TGTGCCAGCAGCTTGGTGGAGTGGGCAGGGGACTATGGCTACACCTTC. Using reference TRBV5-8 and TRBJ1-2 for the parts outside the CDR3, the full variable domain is EAGVTQSPTHLIKTRGQQATLRCSPISGHTSVYWYQQALGLGLQFLLWYDEGEERNRGNFPPRFSGRQFPNYSSELNVNALELEDSALYLCASSLVEWAGDYGYTFGSGTRLTVV.